A single sample is the source of the 18 T cell receptor beta chains below, sequenced in a study of OX40 agonist ivuxolimab in advanced cancers. Sequencing used immunoSEQ multiplex PCR; TCRdb keeps in-frame clones, though not all of them. The table records 45,000 to 65,000 clones, more than 85% of them present only once. The source was CD4+ or CD8+ T cells sorted from blood, collected in a trial of the OX40 agonist ivuxolimab. All receptors come from an adult with an advanced solid tumor such as melanoma, head and neck, liver or kidney cancer.

V gene TRBV9 combines with J gene TRBJ2-1, with no clear D. CDR1 is SGDLS and CDR2 is YYNGEE in the germline V gene. This CDR3 is built from 15 residues. V lost 4 bases and J 5 bases, leaving 16 bases between the germline ends. The CDR3 DNA is TGTGCCAGCAGCTCTCCCCCCGGGTCCCACAATGAGCAGTTCTTC. This codes for CASSSPPGSHNEQFF. Drawing the rest from reference TRBV9 and TRBJ2-1, the complete variable domain is DSGVTQTPKHLITATGQRVTLRCSPRSGDLSVYWYQQSLDQGLQFLIQYYNGEERAKGNILERFSAQQFPDLHSELNLSSLELGDSALYFCASSSPPGSHNEQFFGPGTRLTVL.

CDR3 loop: CATLPQDRYVLYEQYF. The CDR3 bases are TGTGCCACCCTTCCCCAGGACAGATACGTCCTCTACGAGCAGTACTTC. The genes are TRBV28 and TRBJ2-7; D perhaps matches TRBD1 (6 bases). This CDR3 region has 16 residues. Germline CDR1 and CDR2: MDHEN and SYDVKM. V was cut by 10 bases and J by 3 bases, with 25 bases left in between.

This clone was found a few times. V and J are TRBV6-1 and TRBJ1-2; TRBD1 is a possible D gene (6 bases). V lost 6 bases and J lost 6, with 14 bases in between. CDR1 and CDR2 from the germline V gene are MNHNS and SASEGT. The CDR3 consists of 13 residues. The CDR3, as DNA: TGTGCCAGCAGATGGGGGGGCAGCGATGGCTACACCTTC. Protein sequence: CASRWGGSDGYTF.

This chain joins TRBV6-5 and TRBJ1-6, with unresolved D. The CDR3 runs 15 residues. Trimming cost V 5 bases and J 14 bases, with 22 bases left between them. Germline V gives CDR1 MNHEY, CDR2 SVGAGI. Here the CDR3 reads CASSGVRAADLTLHF. CDR3 bases: TGTGCCAGCAGTGGGGTAAGGGCAGCCGACCTGACCCTCCACTTT.

The table lists this clone with a count of one. The chain combines TRBV29-1 with TRBJ2-1; D is unresolved. The CDR3 is 13 residues long. The V end lost 1 base, the J end lost 4 bases, and 8 bases lay between the germline ends. The germline gives CDR1 SQVTM, CDR2 ANQGSEA. DNA for the CDR3: TGCAGCGTTGAAGTCGAGATTTACAATGAGCAGTTCTTC. Translation gives CSVEVEIYNEQFF.

The V and J genes are TRBV19 and TRBJ2-2; D gene unclear. In germline, CDR1 is LNHDA, CDR2 SQIVND (reference sequence). V lost 1 base, J lost 5 bases, and 8 bases lay in between. This CDR3 spans 14 amino acids. The CDR3 nucleotides are TGTGCCAGTAGTATAGGCGGTCTTACCGGGGAGCTGTTTTTT. It codes for CASSIGGLTGELFF.

The CDR3 nucleotides are TGTGCCAGCAGCACACAAGACGTGAACCATGGCTACACCTTC. This translates into CASSTQDVNHGYTF. The genes are TRBV7-9 and TRBJ1-2; D is ambiguous. This CDR3 is built from 14 residues. V was shortened by 5 bases and J by 6 bases, with 16 bases between the two germline ends. The V gene's germline CDR1 is SEHNR and CDR2 FQNEAQ (reference sequence).

The rearrangement links TRBV7-9 to TRBJ2-2; D gene unclear. This CDR3 spans 12 amino acids. The V end was cut by 1 base, the J end by 7 bases, with 4 bases between. CDR1 SEHNR and CDR2 FQNEAQ come from the germline V gene (reference sequence). The CDR3 DNA reads as TGTGCCAGCAGCTTAGTCAGCGGGGAGCTGTTTTTT. As protein: CASSLVSGELFF.

The V and J genes are TRBV14 and TRBJ2-3; D may match TRBD1 or TRBD2 (6 bases each). V gave up 4 bases and J gave up 1 base, with 15 bases separating them. Germline loops: CDR1 SGHDN, CDR2 FVKESK. CDR3 length equals 16 residues. Written as DNA, the CDR3 is TGTGCCAGCAGCCCAGGGGTAGGCGGGGGCACAGATACGCAGTATTTT. It is translated as CASSPGVGGGTDTQYF.

The chain couples TRBV28 to TRBJ2-7; 7 positions match TRBD2. The germline V gene has CDR1 MDHEN and CDR2 SYDVKM. This CDR3 comprises 15 residues. V gave up 2 bases and J gave up 2 bases; unmatched junction bases: 6. The CDR3 DNA reads as TGTGCCAGCAGTTTAGGGCAGCGGGGACCCTACGAGCAGTACTTC. It yields the protein CASSLGQRGPYEQYF.

The V call is TRBV27, the J call TRBJ2-7; 9 nucleotides line up with TRBD2. This CDR3 comprises 14 residues. Germline lookup yields CDR1 MNHEY and CDR2 SMNVEV (reference sequence). The V gene end was trimmed by 7 bases and the J gene end by 2 bases; junction bases not matched to a gene: 6. The CDR3 DNA reads TGTGCCAGCAAGGCGGGAGGGGGGCCCTACGAGCAGTACTTC. Translating gives CASKAGGGPYEQYF.

The rearrangement joins TRBV19 to TRBJ2-3, with a possible D match to TRBD2 (7 bases). Deletions cut 1 base from V and 4 bases from J, with 15 bases between. CDR1 and CDR2 from the germline V gene are LNHDA and SQIVND (reference sequence). The CDR3 has 16 amino acids. The CDR3 spells CASSIGWGGRADTQYF. The DNA of the CDR3 is TGTGCCAGTAGTATAGGATGGGGGGGCCGGGCAGATACGCAGTATTTT.

This clone is a singleton in its sample. The rearrangement uses TRBV14 and TRBJ2-1; a possible D gene is TRBD1 (6 bases). V shed 4 bases and J shed 0 bases, with 10 bases lying between them. This CDR3 contains 15 residues. The germline gives CDR1 SGHDN, CDR2 FVKESK. The CDR3 coding sequence is TGTGCCAGCAGCCCTACAGGGAACTCCTACAATGAGCAGTTCTTC. Its protein is CASSPTGNSYNEQFF. The full variable domain, rest sourced from reference TRBV14 and TRBJ2-1, is EAGVTQFPSHSVIEKGQTVTLRCDPISGHDNLYWYRRVMGKEIKFLLHFVKESKQDESGMPNNRFLAERTGGTYSTLKVQPAELEDSGVYFCASSPTGNSYNEQFFGPGTRLTVL.

V and J are TRBV7-9 and TRBJ2-1; 7 nucleotides line up with TRBD2. This CDR3 has 16 residues. J lost 4 bases, V lost 5 bases, and 11 bases had no gene match. Germline V gene lookup returns CDR1 SEHNR and CDR2 FQNEAQ (reference sequence). The CDR3 sequence: CASSPPGGKTYNEQFF. In DNA, the CDR3 is TGTGCCAGCAGCCCACCCGGGGGGAAAACGTACAATGAGCAGTTCTTC.

This chain connects TRBV4-2 to TRBJ2-1; TRBD2 matches 11 bases. The V and J ends lost 7 bases and 5 bases, in that order; junction bases with no gene match: 10. The CDR3 has 16 residues. Germline values: CDR1 LGHNA, CDR2 YNFKEQ. DNA for the CDR3: TGTGCCAGCAATACGGTAGCGGGAGGGCCGGACAATGAGCAGTTCTTC. The encoded protein is CASNTVAGGPDNEQFF.

This clone was observed a single time. The CDR3 bases are TGCGCCAGCAGCCAACGGGACCAGGAGACTGAAGCTTTCTTT. It is translated as CASSQRDQETEAFF. The chain recombines TRBV4-1 with TRBJ1-1, with D possibly TRBD1 on 5 matching bases. V lost 2 bases, J lost 5 bases, and 12 bases lay in between. The CDR3 is made up of 14 amino acids. The germline V gene has CDR1 MGHRA and CDR2 YSYEKL.

The V and J genes are TRBV9 and TRBJ2-7; 8 bases match TRBD1. The CDR3 contains 15 residues. The germline V gene encodes CDR1 SGDLS and CDR2 YYNGEE. Trimming took 0 bases from V and 3 from J; bases not matched to a gene: 5. The CDR3 is CASSVAGQGGYEQYF. CDR3 coding DNA: TGTGCCAGCAGCGTAGCAGGACAGGGTGGCTACGAGCAGTACTTC.

V usage is TRBV30 and J usage is TRBJ1-1; 8 bases are a match to TRBD1. Losses at the gene ends were 7 bases for V and 0 bases for J; bases not matched to a gene: 16. CDR1 and CDR2 (germline): GTSNPN, SVGIG (reference sequence). This CDR3 region has 17 residues. The CDR3 loop is CASYPIFDRGLNTEAFF. DNA of the CDR3: TGTGCCTCCTACCCAATATTCGACAGGGGATTGAACACTGAAGCTTTCTTT.